The T cell receptor beta chain under discussion was sequenced for a study of blood T cell repertoires in COVID-19. Study-level background: Both acute and convalescent COVID-19 samples were obtained from the United States, Italy and Spain. T cells, B-cell-depleted T cells, or PBMCs provided the cDNA or gDNA that served as material.

CDR1 and CDR2 (germline): MNHEY, SVGAGI. The CDR3 consists of 16 residues. J was trimmed by 7 bases and V by 0 bases; bases with no gene match: 7. Authors' analysis steps: Counts of nucleated cells, estimated from reference gene primer amplification, were obtained. TCRdb keeps only in-frame clones here, not all; method: immunoSEQ multiplex PCR. For V, J and clone size, that table is used; D and trimming come from the DNA. The repertoire holds roughly 130,000 clones, with 90% as singletons. The chain couples TRBV6-5 to TRBJ1-5, with TRBD1 matching over 9 bases. Sequencing was performed on peripheral blood. The receptor comes from a man in his forties or fifties with active COVID-19. The CDR3 DNA is TGTGCCAGCAGTTACTCGTCGGGACAGGGAGGGCAGCCCCAGCATTTT. As protein: CASSYSSGQGGQPQHF.